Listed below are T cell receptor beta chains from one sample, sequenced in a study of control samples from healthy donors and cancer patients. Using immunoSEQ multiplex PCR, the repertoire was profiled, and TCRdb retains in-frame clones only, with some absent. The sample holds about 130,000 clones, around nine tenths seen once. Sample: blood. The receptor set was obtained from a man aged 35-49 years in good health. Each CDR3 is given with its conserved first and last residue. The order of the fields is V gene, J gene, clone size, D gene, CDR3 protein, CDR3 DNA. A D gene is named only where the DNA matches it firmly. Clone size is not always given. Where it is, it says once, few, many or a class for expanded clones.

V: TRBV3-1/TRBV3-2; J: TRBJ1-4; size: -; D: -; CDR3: CASSQGGIREKLFF; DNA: TGTGCCAGCAGCCAAGGGGGGATTCGAGAAAAACTGTTTTTT
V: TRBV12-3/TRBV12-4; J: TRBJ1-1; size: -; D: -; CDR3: CASSLLPRGGAFF; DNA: TGTGCCAGCAGTTTATTGCCCAGAGGGGGAGCTTTCTTT
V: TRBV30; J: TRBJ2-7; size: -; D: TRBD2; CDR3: CASSGGSSYEQYF; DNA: TGTGCCTCGAGCGGGGGGAGCTCCTACGAGCAGTACTTC
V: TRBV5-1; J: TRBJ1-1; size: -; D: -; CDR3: CASSLQLNTEAFF; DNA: TGCGCCAGCAGCTTGCAGTTGAACACTGAAGCTTTCTTT
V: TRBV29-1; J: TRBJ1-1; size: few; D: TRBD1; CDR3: CSVDQGANTEAFF; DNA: TGCAGCGTTGACCAGGGGGCGAACACTGAAGCTTTCTTT
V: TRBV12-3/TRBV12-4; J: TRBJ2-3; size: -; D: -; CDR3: CASIPAVSDTQYF; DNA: TGTGCCAGCATCCCGGCTGTCTCAGATACGCAGTATTTT
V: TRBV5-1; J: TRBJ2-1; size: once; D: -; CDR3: CASSLGQLSYNEQFF; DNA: TGCGCCAGCAGCTTGGGACAGCTCTCCTACAATGAGCAGTTCTTC
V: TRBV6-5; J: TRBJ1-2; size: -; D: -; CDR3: CASTGGVIGYTF; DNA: TGTGCCAGCACCGGCGGGGTGATTGGCTACACCTTC
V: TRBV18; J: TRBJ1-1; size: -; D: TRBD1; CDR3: CASSTGTGTTEAFF; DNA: TGTGCCAGCTCAACGGGGACAGGGACTACTGAAGCTTTCTTT
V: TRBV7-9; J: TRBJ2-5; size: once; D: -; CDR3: CASSEQETQYF; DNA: TGTGCCAGCAGCGAACAAGAGACCCAGTACTTC
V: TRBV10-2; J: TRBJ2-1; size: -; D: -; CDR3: CASSESGNNEQFF; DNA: TGCGCCAGCAGTGAGTCGGGCAACAATGAGCAGTTCTTC
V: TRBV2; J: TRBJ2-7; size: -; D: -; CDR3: CARRDKTAYEQYF; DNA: TGTGCCAGAAGGGACAAAACGGCCTACGAGCAGTACTTC
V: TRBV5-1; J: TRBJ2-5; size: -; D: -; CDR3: CASNRGRQETQYF; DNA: TGCGCCAGCAACCGGGGACGGCAAGAGACCCAGTACTTC
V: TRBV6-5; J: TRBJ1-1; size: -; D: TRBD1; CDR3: CASSRTGVGAEAFF; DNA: TGTGCCAGCAGTCGGACAGGGGTAGGGGCTGAAGCTTTCTTT
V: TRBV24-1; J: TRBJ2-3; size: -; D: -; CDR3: CATSDANTDTQYF; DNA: TGTGCCACCAGTGATGCAAACACAGATACGCAGTATTTT
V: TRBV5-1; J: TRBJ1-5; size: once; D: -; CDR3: CASSRDGTNQPQHF; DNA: TGCGCCAGCAGCCGGGACGGCACCAATCAGCCCCAGCATTTT
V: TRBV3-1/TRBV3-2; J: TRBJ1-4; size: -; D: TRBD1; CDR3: CASSQAHGQGMFF; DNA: TGTGCCAGCAGCCAAGCCCACGGACAGGGTATGTTTTTT
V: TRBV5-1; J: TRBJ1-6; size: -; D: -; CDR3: CASSLAHSASPLHF; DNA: TGCGCCAGCAGCTTGGCTCACAGTGCCTCACCCCTCCACTTT
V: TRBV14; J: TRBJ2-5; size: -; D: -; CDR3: CASSQDTRPQYF; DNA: TGTGCCAGCAGCCAAGACACTCGTCCCCAGTACTTC
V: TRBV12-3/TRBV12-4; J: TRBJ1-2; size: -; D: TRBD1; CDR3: CASSPGTAYGYTF; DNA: TGTGCCAGCAGCCCCGGGACAGCTTATGGCTACACCTTC
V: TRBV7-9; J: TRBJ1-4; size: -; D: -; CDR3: CASSLGEEKLFF; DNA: TGTGCCAGCAGCTTAGGGGAGGAAAAACTGTTTTTT
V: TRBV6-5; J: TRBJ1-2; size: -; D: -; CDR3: CASSYGLGGSYGYTF; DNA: TGTGCCAGCAGTTACGGGTTGGGCGGAAGCTATGGCTACACCTTC
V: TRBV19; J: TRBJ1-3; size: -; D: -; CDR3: CASSIGQDLYGNTIYF; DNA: TGTGCCAGTAGTATAGGACAGGATCTATATGGAAACACCATATATTTT
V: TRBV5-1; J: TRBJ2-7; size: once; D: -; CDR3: CASKLMAGPYEQYF; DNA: TGCGCCAGCAAACTGATGGCTGGGCCCTACGAGCAGTACTTC
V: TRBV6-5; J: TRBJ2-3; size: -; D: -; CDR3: CASSSLFTDTQYF; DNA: TGTGCCAGCAGTTCTCTATTTACAGATACGCAGTATTTT
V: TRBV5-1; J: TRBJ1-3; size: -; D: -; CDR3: CASSLGAGGTGNTIYF; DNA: TGCGCCAGCAGCTTGGGGGCCGGGGGCACTGGAAACACCATATATTTT
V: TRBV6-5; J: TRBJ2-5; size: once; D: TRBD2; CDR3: CASSYSLAGGGETQYF; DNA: TGTGCCAGCAGTTACTCTCTAGCGGGGGGCGGGGAGACCCAGTACTTC
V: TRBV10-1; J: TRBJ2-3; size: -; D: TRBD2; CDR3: CASSSGVGVTQYF; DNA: TGCGCCAGCAGCAGCGGGGTAGGGGTTACGCAGTATTTT
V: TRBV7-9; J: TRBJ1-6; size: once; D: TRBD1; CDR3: CASSLATGTENSPLHF; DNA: TGTGCCAGCAGCTTAGCGACCGGGACAGAAAATTCACCCCTCCACTTT
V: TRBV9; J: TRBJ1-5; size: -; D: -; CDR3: CASSVDGATQPQHF; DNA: TGTGCCAGCAGCGTAGACGGGGCCACCCAGCCCCAGCATTTT
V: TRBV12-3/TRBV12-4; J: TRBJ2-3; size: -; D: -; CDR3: CASSFKGEDTQYF; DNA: TGTGCCAGCAGTTTTAAAGGGGAAGATACGCAGTATTTT
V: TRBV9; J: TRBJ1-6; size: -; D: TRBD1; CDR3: CASSVGLEGAALHF; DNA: TGTGCCAGCAGCGTAGGTCTGGAGGGGGCCGCCCTCCACTTT
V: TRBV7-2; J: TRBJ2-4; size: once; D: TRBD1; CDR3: CASSRGQGAHIQYF; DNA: TGTGCCAGCAGCCGGGGACAGGGTGCCCACATTCAGTACTTC
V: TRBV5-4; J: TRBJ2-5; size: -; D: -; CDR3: CASSLATANQETQYF; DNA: TGTGCCAGCAGCTTGGCCACAGCCAACCAAGAGACCCAGTACTTC
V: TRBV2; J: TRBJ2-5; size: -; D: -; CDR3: CATSGVSQETQYF; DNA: TGTGCCACGAGTGGGGTGTCACAAGAGACCCAGTACTTC
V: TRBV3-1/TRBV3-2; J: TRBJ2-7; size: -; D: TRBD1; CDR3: CASSQGSGGPYEQYF; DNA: TGTGCCAGCAGCCAAGGATCAGGGGGTCCCTACGAGCAGTACTTC
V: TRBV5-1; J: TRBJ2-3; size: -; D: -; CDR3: CASSLAGTSTDTQYF; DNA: TGCGCCAGCAGCTTGGCCGGGACTAGCACAGATACGCAGTATTTT
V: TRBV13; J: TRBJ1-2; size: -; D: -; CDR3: CASSLGRRTGYTF; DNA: TGTGCCAGCAGCTTAGGCCGACGGACAGGCTACACCTTC